Below, 27 T cell receptor beta chains from the same sample are listed, as sequenced in a study of CD8+ T cells in alopecia areata. This sample's treatment: oral pan-JAK inhibitor, 5-10 mg twice daily. RNA was isolated and reverse transcribed to cDNA, the sequencing template. Assay: immunoSEQ multiplex PCR; the TCRdb copy retains only in-frame clones and omits some. The sample consists of 150,000 to 200,000 clones, about two thirds of them appearing once. Sample: CD4+ T cells sorted from blood, taken at week 4, from a patient treated with tofacitinib. The receptor source for this set is a human donor with alopecia areata.

This chain links TRBV5-1 with TRBJ2-2; D may be TRBD1 or TRBD2 (6 bases each). V was clipped by 1 base and J by 4 bases, with 11 bases between them. The CDR3 length is 15 residues. From germline, CDR1 is SGHRS and CDR2 YFSETQ. Here the CDR3 reads CASSLSGAGTGELFF. The CDR3 DNA reads as TGCGCCAGCAGCTTGTCGGGGGCAGGCACCGGGGAGCTGTTTTTT.

As regards this clone: A junction end diverges from the germline sequence, so it may reflect a read error. This same CDR3 is encoded by further DNA sequences in the sample. The V call is TRBV7-7, the J call TRBJ2-5, with D possibly TRBD2 on 6 matching bases. The CDR3 spans 13 residues. Germline V gene sequence: CDR1 SSHAT, CDR2 FNYEAQ (reference sequence). CDR3 DNA: TGTGCTAGCAGCCTACGGGGAGGAGAGACCCAGTACTTC. Encoded protein: CASSLRGGETQYF.

The CDR3 coding sequence is TGTGCCAGCAGCGAGGACCCGAGGGGCTACACCTTC. This translates into CASSEDPRGYTF. The V and J genes are TRBV7-9 and TRBJ1-2; D uncertain. V was pared by 5 bases and J by 8 bases, with 12 bases between. CDR3 length equals 12 residues. CDR1 and CDR2 (germline): SEHNR, FQNEAQ (reference sequence).

The chain joins TRBV7-9 to TRBJ1-3, with D possibly being TRBD1 (5 bases). CDR1 and CDR2 (germline): SEHNR, FQNEAQ (reference sequence). This CDR3 spans 14 amino acids. V was shortened by 4 bases and J by 0 bases, with 7 bases between the two germline ends. The CDR3 DNA follows: TGTGCCAGCAGCTCTCAGGGCTCTGGAAACACCATATATTTT. It codes for CASSSQGSGNTIYF. Full variable domain (rest looked up from reference TRBV7-9 and TRBJ1-3): DTGVSQNPRHKITKRGQNVTFRCDPISEHNRLYWYRQTLGQGPEFLTYFQNEAQLEKSRLLSDRFSAERPKGSFSTLEIQRTEQGDSAMYLCASSSQGSGNTIYFGEGSWLTVV.

The chain joins TRBV30 to TRBJ1-1; D gene uncertain. CDR1 GTSNPN and CDR2 SVGIG come from the germline V gene (reference sequence). Trimming pared 3 bases from V and 5 bases from J, leaving 10 bases between. The CDR3 is made up of 12 amino acids. CDR3: CAWRKDVTEAFF. The CDR3 DNA follows: TGTGCCTGGAGAAAGGACGTGACTGAAGCTTTCTTT.

The chain employs TRBV7-9 and TRBJ1-6, with TRBD1 matching over 8 bases. Losses at the gene ends were 4 bases for V and 7 bases for J; bases not matched to a gene: 3. The CDR3 consists of 14 residues. From germline, CDR1 is SEHNR and CDR2 FQNEAQ (reference sequence). CDR3 bases: TGTGCCAGCAGCTCGGACAGGGTAAATTCACCCCTCCACTTT. This gives the protein CASSSDRVNSPLHF.

The chain uses TRBV19 and TRBJ2-7, with D perhaps TRBD2 (6 bases). This CDR3 comprises 13 residues. Germline V gives CDR1 LNHDA, CDR2 SQIVND (reference sequence). V lost 10 bases, J lost 2 bases, and 15 bases lay in between. The CDR3 nucleotides are TGTGCCATTCGAGGAGGGAAGCCCTACGAGCAGTACTTC. Protein: CAIRGGKPYEQYF.

V and J are TRBV29-1 and TRBJ1-5, with 7 bases identical to TRBD1. The CDR3 loop spans 13 amino acids. Trimming cost V 4 bases and J 5 bases; bases outside gene matches: 5. Germline CDR1 and CDR2: SQVTM and ANQGSEA. CDR3 bases: TGCAGCGTTGTTGTAGGGGGCGATCAGCCCCAGCATTTT. It encodes CSVVVGGDQPQHF.

The rearrangement uses TRBV5-1 and TRBJ2-5; 8 bases map to TRBD2. The CDR3 is 16 amino acids. Germline trimming cut 2 bases from V and 0 bases from J; bases unmatched to any gene: 6. The germline V gene has CDR1 SGHRS and CDR2 YFSETQ. The CDR3 is CASSLPGLEDQETQYF. The CDR3 region has the DNA TGCGCCAGCAGCTTACCGGGACTAGAGGACCAAGAGACCCAGTACTTC.

This chain joins TRBV18 and TRBJ2-6; D tentatively fits TRBD1 or TRBD2 (5 bases each). CDR3 size: 17 residues. Germline CDR1 is KGHSH and CDR2 is LQKENI. Trimming pared 8 bases from V and 0 bases from J, leaving 17 bases between. The CDR3 bases are TGTGCCAGCCGGGACCAACACTCTTACTCTGGGGCCAACGTCCTGACTTTC. Translated: CASRDQHSYSGANVLTF.

The V call is TRBV29-1, the J call TRBJ2-7; 8 bases line up with TRBD1. In germline, CDR1 is SQVTM, CDR2 ANQGSEA. With 4 bases clipped from V and 2 bases from J, the junction kept 4 bases outside the gene matches. This CDR3 is 13 amino acids long. This CDR3 reads CSVVGQAPYEQYF. CDR3 coding DNA: TGCAGCGTTGTGGGACAGGCCCCCTACGAGCAGTACTTC.

The sample holds one count of this clone. The genes are TRBV6-6 and TRBJ2-3, with D uncertain. The germline CDR1 and CDR2 sequences are MNHNY and SVGAGI (reference sequence). This CDR3 is built from 13 residues. V was cut by 7 bases and J by 1 base, with 9 bases left in between. As DNA, the CDR3 is TGTGCCAGCATGAGGACGCGCACAGATACGCAGTATTTT. Translation: CASMRTRTDTQYF.

The chain links TRBV29-1 to TRBJ2-3; D might be TRBD1 (6 bases). Germline V gene data show CDR1 as SQVTM and CDR2 as ANQGSEA. Trimming shortened V by 6 bases and J by 4 bases, and 11 bases separated the two germline ends. The CDR3 runs to 12 residues. CDR3 sequence: CSVTGNPDTQYF. CDR3 DNA sequence: TGCAGCGTGACAGGAAACCCAGATACGCAGTATTTT.

The CDR3 nucleotides are TGCAGCGTTGAAGATCGGGGGACAGGGGGCGTCGAGCAGTACTTC. It codes for CSVEDRGTGGVEQYF. This chain connects TRBV29-1 to TRBJ2-7; TRBD1 matches 12 bases. Germline V lookup: CDR1 SQVTM, CDR2 ANQGSEA. The CDR3 has 15 amino acids. The junction had 6 bases not matched to a gene; V was cut back by 0 bases and J by 6 bases.

This CDR3 is CASSSTRGQPQHF. Here the CDR3 DNA reads TGTGCCAGCAGTTCCACCCGGGGGCAGCCCCAGCATTTT. The V call is TRBV27, the J call TRBJ1-5; the D gene is possibly TRBD1 (5 bases). CDR3 length: 13 residues. Trimming removed 4 bases at V and 7 bases at J, with 11 bases between. Germline V lookup: CDR1 MNHEY, CDR2 SMNVEV (reference sequence).

This rearrangement joins TRBV30 to TRBJ1-1, with 8 nucleotides matching TRBD1. Germline lookup yields CDR1 GTSNPN and CDR2 SVGIG (reference sequence). Trimming cost V 0 bases and J 6 bases; bases outside gene matches: 6. This CDR3 spans 14 amino acids. CDR3 sequence: CAWSVDRDRAEAFF. CDR3 in DNA: TGTGCCTGGAGTGTGGACAGGGATAGGGCTGAAGCTTTCTTT.

The V call is TRBV30, the J call TRBJ2-2; no definite D call. Trimming shortened V by 3 bases and J by 4 bases, and 15 bases separated the two germline ends. CDR1 is GTSNPN, CDR2 SVGIG, per germline (reference sequence). The CDR3 extends over 15 amino acids. CDR3 sequence: CAWSSAAQPTGELFF. CDR3 nucleotides: TGTGCCTGGAGCTCCGCTGCGCAGCCCACCGGGGAGCTGTTTTTT.

The chain carries TRBV29-1 and TRBJ2-2, with a weak D call TRBD2 (5 bases). Deletions cut 1 base from V and 8 bases from J, with 11 bases between. CDR1 and CDR2 from the germline V gene are SQVTM and ANQGSEA. The CDR3 length is 13 residues. Here the CDR3 reads CSVEGTLVGELFF. CDR3 DNA sequence: TGCAGCGTTGAAGGGACTCTTGTAGGGGAGCTGTTTTTT.

V usage is TRBV5-4 and J usage is TRBJ1-6; 8 bases are shared with TRBD1. Germline-derived CDR1 and CDR2 are SGHNT and YYREEE (reference sequence). V dropped 2 bases and J dropped 9; count of bases not matched to a gene: 7. The CDR3 has 15 amino acids. CDR3 sequence reads: CASSFRTGPGSPLHF. In nucleotides, the CDR3 is TGTGCCAGCAGCTTCAGGACAGGGCCCGGTTCACCCCTCCACTTT.

The rearrangement uses TRBV27 and TRBJ1-1; D uncertain. Trimming left V 0 bases short and J 0 bases short, with 8 bases between. The CDR3 runs 15 residues. CDR1 MNHEY and CDR2 SMNVEV come from the germline V gene (reference sequence). The CDR3 DNA sequence: TGTGCCAGCAGTTTATCGGTACATTTGAACACTGAAGCTTTCTTT. It translates to CASSLSVHLNTEAFF.

The V and J genes are TRBV29-1 and TRBJ1-1; no clear D. V was cut by 4 bases and J by 1 base, with 7 bases left in between. The germline gives CDR1 SQVTM, CDR2 ANQGSEA. This CDR3 has 12 residues. CDR3 in DNA: TGCAGCGTTGTGGCAGGGAACACTGAAGCTTTCTTT. Amino acids: CSVVAGNTEAFF.

A note on this clone: The sample carries other DNA sequences with the same CDR3. The J gene is TRBJ1-2, the V gene TRBV30, with 10 bases that match TRBD1. Germline V CDR1 and CDR2: GTSNPN, SVGIG (reference sequence). J was trimmed by 11 bases and V by 0 bases; bases with no gene match: 3. The CDR3 loop spans 12 amino acids. Here the CDR3 reads CAWSVRDRGYTF. CDR3 DNA sequence: TGTGCCTGGAGTGTACGGGACAGGGGTTACACCTTC.

V gene TRBV2 combines with J gene TRBJ2-4; the D is unclear. Per the germline V gene, CDR1 is SNHLY and CDR2 is FYNNEI. The CDR3 runs to 16 residues. V lost 0 bases and J lost 3, with 12 bases in between. The CDR3 DNA follows: TGTGCCAGCAGTGAAGCGAGGCAGCTCAGCAAAAACATTCAGTACTTC. As protein: CASSEARQLSKNIQYF.

Concerning this clone itself: Other DNA sequences within the sample encode an identical CDR3. The chain is built from TRBV5-1 and TRBJ2-3; D call uncertain. V was cut by 2 bases and J by 0 bases, with 4 bases left in between. CDR3 size: 13 residues. Germline V gives CDR1 SGHRS, CDR2 YFSETQ. The CDR3 protein is CASSLDSTDTQYF. CDR3 sequence (DNA): TGCGCCAGCAGCTTAGACAGCACAGATACGCAGTATTTT.

The chain has TRBV30 and TRBJ1-2; D is unresolved. CDR1 is GTSNPN, CDR2 SVGIG, per germline (reference sequence). The CDR3 totals 12 residues. The CDR3 region has the DNA TGTGCTGGGGATGTGGAGAACTATGGCTACACCTTC. It codes for CAGDVENYGYTF.

This rearrangement joins TRBV18 to TRBJ2-7, with no clear D. Trimming removed 2 bases at V and 0 bases at J, with 8 bases between. Germline V gene lookup returns CDR1 KGHSH and CDR2 LQKENI. The CDR3 has 14 residues. The CDR3 DNA reads TGTGCCAGCTCACCATCAAGGGTCTCCTACGAGCAGTACTTC. Encoded protein: CASSPSRVSYEQYF.

The rearrangement joins TRBV7-9 to TRBJ2-5; maybe TRBD1 (6 bases). The CDR3 has 14 amino acids. Trimming left V 5 bases short and J 4 bases short, with 14 bases between. CDR1 is SEHNR and CDR2 is FQNEAQ in the germline V gene (reference sequence). The CDR3 reads CASSPRGGRETQYF. As DNA, the CDR3 is TGTGCCAGCAGCCCCAGGGGCGGGCGAGAGACCCAGTACTTC. Based on the CDR3 plus reference TRBV7-9 and TRBJ2-5, the full variable domain is DTGVSQNPRHKITKRGQNVTFRCDPISEHNRLYWYRQTLGQGPEFLTYFQNEAQLEKSRLLSDRFSAERPKGSFSTLEIQRTEQGDSAMYLCASSPRGGRETQYFGPGTRLLVL.